The 10 T cell receptor beta chains in this list originate from one sample, sequenced in a study of blood T cells in healthy people across ages. PCR was performed a second time for roughly 6 to 12 cycles using a sample-barcoded 5' primer and a J-beta primer mix. TCRdb reprocessed the 5' RACE reads with MiXCR, giving one entry per CDR3 protein. The sample yields under 850,000 distinct CDR3 sequences, about 36% seen once. The material sequenced was blood. The origin of the receptors is a young man in good health.

The genes are TRBV9 and TRBJ2-3; the D gene is possibly TRBD2 (5 bases). Germline values: CDR1 SGDLS, CDR2 YYNGEE. CDR3 length: 15 residues. Trimming pared 1 base from V and 2 bases from J, leaving 11 bases between. The CDR3 DNA follows: TGTGCCAGCAGCGTAAAGGACTTCTACACAGATACGCAGTATTTT. This codes for CASSVKDFYTDTQYF.

The rearrangement joins TRBV18 to TRBJ2-1, with TRBD1 as a possible D gene (8 bases). The CDR3 sequence is 16 residues long. Germline V gene lookup returns CDR1 KGHSH and CDR2 LQKENI. Trimming took off 2 bases at V and 13 bases at J, with 24 bases between the two ends. The CDR3: CASSPTGGAFTETQFF. The CDR3 nucleotides are TGTGCCAGCTCACCAACAGGGGGGGCTTTTACAGAGACCCAGTTCTTC.

V gene TRBV5-1 combines with J gene TRBJ1-2; no definite D call. V lost 4 bases, J lost 4 bases, and 11 bases lay in between. Germline V gene sequence: CDR1 SGHRS, CDR2 YFSETQ. The CDR3 consists of 13 residues. Here the CDR3 reads CASSGAESYGYTF. The CDR3, as DNA: TGCGCCAGCAGCGGAGCGGAGAGCTATGGCTACACCTTC.

The sample holds a few counts of this clonotype. The chain has TRBV7-3 and TRBJ1-2; D is ambiguous. The germline V gene has CDR1 SGHTA and CDR2 FQGTGA. Trimming pared 0 bases from V and 3 bases from J, leaving 14 bases between. The CDR3 is made up of 16 amino acids. The CDR3 region is CASSLTGPPEHYGYTF. CDR3 DNA: TGTGCCAGCAGCTTAACCGGACCTCCGGAGCACTATGGCTACACCTTC.

This chain links TRBV5-4 with TRBJ1-4; D possibly corresponds to TRBD1 (5 bases). Trimming removed 3 bases from V and 0 bases from J, with 15 bases in between. CDR3 length: 17 amino acids. The germline gives CDR1 SGHNT, CDR2 YYREEE (reference sequence). DNA of the CDR3: TGTGCCAGCAGCTCCGGAGCTGGGGCAGCAACTAATGAAAAACTGTTTTTT. Residues: CASSSGAGAATNEKLFF.

This clonotype has more than one count but fewer than ten. CDR3 sequence (DNA): TGTGCCAGCAGTTCCTTCCAGGGTGAGGCTTTCTTT. Its protein product is CASSSFQGEAFF. V usage is TRBV6-5 and J usage is TRBJ1-1; possibly TRBD1 for D (5 bases). Germline CDR1 MNHEY, CDR2 SVGAGI. The CDR3 totals 12 residues. The germline V and J ends were trimmed by 4 bases and 11 bases, with 14 bases remaining between them.

This chain connects TRBV7-8 to TRBJ2-2; 7 bases agree with TRBD1. The CDR3 runs to 15 residues. Germline loops: CDR1 SGHVS, CDR2 FQNEAQ. J was trimmed by 4 bases and V by 4 bases; bases with no gene match: 6. The CDR3 bases are TGTGCCAGCAGCTCGGGACAGAGAGCCACCGGGGAGCTGTTTTTT. Translation: CASSSGQRATGELFF.

The V and J genes are TRBV5-5 and TRBJ2-1; D is perhaps TRBD2 (6 bases). The CDR3 is 15 residues long. Trimming left V 3 bases short and J 3 bases short, with 13 bases between. Germline CDR1 and CDR2: SGHKS and YYEKEE (reference sequence). CDR3 sequence reads: CASSSGLGFYNEQFF. CDR3 nucleotides: TGTGCCAGCAGCTCGGGACTGGGATTCTACAATGAGCAGTTCTTC. The whole variable domain, remainder taken from reference TRBV5-5 and TRBJ2-1, is DAGVTQSPTHLIKTRGQQVTLRCSPISGHKSVSWYQQVLGQGPQFIFQYYEKEERGRGNFPDRFSARQFPNYSSELNVNALLLGDSALYLCASSSGLGFYNEQFFGPGTRLTVL.

Points on this clonotype: This may be a read error, as it is one base from a much larger clone. The J gene is TRBJ2-6, the V gene TRBV10-3; 7 nucleotides line up with TRBD1. Germline-derived CDR1 and CDR2 are ENHRY and SYGVKD. The CDR3 covers 16 residues. This CDR3 is CATSDDRDSGANVLTF. The CDR3 DNA reads TGTGCCACCAGTGATGACAGGGACTCTGGGGCCAACGTCCTGACTTTC.

The rearrangement uses TRBV20-1 and TRBJ1-5; unclear D gene. Trimming stripped 4 bases from V and 3 bases from J, with 16 bases between. This CDR3 spans 15 amino acids. Per germline, CDR1 DFQATT and CDR2 SNEGSKA (reference sequence). CDR3 protein: CSATTYGVNNQPQHF. CDR3 nucleotide sequence: TGCAGTGCTACCACGTACGGGGTTAACAATCAGCCCCAGCATTTT.